These 7 T cell receptor beta chains were all obtained from the same sample, sequenced in a study of beta chain features in type 1 diabetes. Every isolated RNA sample was fully reverse transcribed, so sequencing captured expressed TCRB transcripts. Method: immunoSEQ multiplex PCR; TCRdb's copy keeps in-frame clones and lacks some. The sample consists of 970,000 or so clones, roughly a sixth of them appearing once. Sequencing was performed on naive CD4+ T cells from blood. These receptors all come from a woman younger than 35 in good health.

The chain employs TRBV6-6 and TRBJ1-1, with TRBD1 matching 9 bases. CDR3 length: 15 residues. Germline lookup yields CDR1 MNHNY and CDR2 SVGAGI (reference sequence). V lost 6 bases and J lost 5; bases outside the gene matches: 10. The CDR3 loop reads CASSARDREKTEAFF. As DNA, the CDR3 is TGTGCCAGCAGCGCAAGGGACAGGGAAAAGACTGAAGCTTTCTTT.

The chain combines TRBV5-1 with TRBJ2-5; TRBD2 aligns across 8 bases. The J call is doubtful: the DNA matches TRBJ2-7 better. CDR3 length equals 15 residues. CDR1 and CDR2 (germline): SGHRS, YFSETQ. Here the CDR3 reads CASSPELAGTYEQYF. For the CDR3, the DNA is TGCGCCAGCAGCCCGGAGCTAGCGGGCACATACGAGCAGTACTTC.

This clone was observed once. The chain recombines TRBV6-5 with TRBJ2-7; D unclear. Germline CDR1 reads MNHEY; CDR2 reads SVGAGI. With 2 bases removed from V and 5 bases from J, the gap between germline ends came to 13 bases. CDR3 length: 14 amino acids. The CDR3 bases are TGTGCCAGCAGTTACGACTGGAGTAGTGACGAGCAGTACTTC. This codes for CASSYDWSSDEQYF.

On this clone: Other DNA sequences in the same sample also yield this CDR3. This chain joins TRBV5-1 and TRBJ2-1; 7 bases are shared with TRBD2. The trim removed 0 bases at V and 2 bases at J, leaving 2 bases unmatched. This CDR3 is 15 amino acids long. Germline V CDR1 and CDR2: SGHRS, YFSETQ. CDR3 region: CASSLASGTYNEQFF. The CDR3 region has the DNA TGCGCCAGCAGCTTGGCTAGCGGAACCTACAATGAGCAGTTCTTC.

V gene TRBV28 combines with J gene TRBJ2-1, with 12 bases lining up with TRBD2. Looked up from germline, CDR1 is MDHEN and CDR2 is SYDVKM. The CDR3 contains 15 residues. V dropped 6 bases and J dropped 12; count of bases not matched to a gene: 12. The CDR3 region has the DNA TGTGCCAGCAGCGCTAGCGGGAGGGGGGCCCTCGGGCAGTTCTTC. Amino acids: CASSASGRGALGQFF.

This chain links TRBV27 with TRBJ2-7; 9 bases are shared with TRBD2. Germline loops: CDR1 MNHEY, CDR2 SMNVEV (reference sequence). The CDR3 runs 16 residues. J gave up 2 bases and V 3 bases, and 8 bases lay outside the gene matches. The CDR3 region is CASSFIRGRAPYEQYF. For the CDR3, the DNA is TGTGCCAGCAGTTTTATACGCGGGAGGGCCCCCTACGAGCAGTACTTC.

This clone has ten or more counts. Other DNA sequences within the sample encode an identical CDR3. The gene calls are TRBV2 and TRBJ2-7; D remains unclear. CDR1 is SNHLY, CDR2 FYNNEI, per germline. V shed 3 bases and J shed 2 bases, with 2 bases lying between them. The CDR3 consists of 11 residues. The CDR3 here is CASSEPYEQYF. The CDR3 DNA reads TGTGCCAGCAGTGAGCCCTACGAGCAGTACTTC.